The rows below give T cell receptor beta chains drawn from one sample of a study of human T cells and chemical hapten exposure. TCRdb reanalysed the RACE reads using MiXCR and keeps one entry per CDR3 protein. The data contain around 120,000 distinct CDR3 sequences, less than 15% of them singletons. The material sequenced was whole blood, taken in connection with sensitization to the hapten diphenylcyclopropenone (DPC). The receptors originated from a woman between 18 and 29 years old with alopecia areata. Some clones in this sample may be carry-over from other donors' samples. The CDR3 runs from the conserved cysteine through the conserved F or W. A D gene is named only where the DNA matches it firmly. The size entry is marked missing in some rows and otherwise reads once, few, many or a size class.

abundance,d_gene,v_gene,j_gene,CDR3nt,CDR3aa
many,TRBD2,TRBV12-3/TRBV12-4,TRBJ2-1,TGTGCCAGCAACCAGCGGGGGGGTAGCGATGAGCAGTTCTTC,CASNQRGGSDEQFF
few,-,TRBV5-4,TRBJ2-1,TGTGCCAGCAGCTTGGTCGGGAGCCCCAAGCAGTTCTTC,CASSLVGSPKQFF
-,-,TRBV20-1,TRBJ1-5,TGCAGTGCTAGGGAGGGGTCAGGCAATCAGCCCCAGCATTTT,CSAREGSGNQPQHF
medium-sized,-,TRBV20-1,TRBJ2-5,TGCAGTGCTAGTGGGCAAGAGACCCAGTACTTC,CSASGQETQYF
many,-,TRBV5-4,TRBJ1-1,TGTGCCAGCAGCTTGTACGACACTGAAGCTTTCTTT,CASSLYDTEAFF
few,-,TRBV30,TRBJ2-7,TGTGCCTGGAGCTCTGGGAGCGGGCAGGCCCGCTTC,CAWSSGSGQARF
few,TRBD2,TRBV5-1,TRBJ2-1,TGCGCCAGCAGCTTGCTGACGGGACTAGCGGGACCAAGCTCCTACAATGAGCAGTTCTTC,CASSLLTGLAGPSSYNEQFF
many,TRBD1,TRBV12-3/TRBV12-4,TRBJ2-1,TGTGCCAGCATTTCCTCCGACAGGGTGAATTCGGGCTCCTACAATGAGCAGTTCTTC,CASISSDRVNSGSYNEQFF
few,TRBD1,TRBV3-1,TRBJ2-3,TGTGCCAGCAGCCAACCTAAGACAGGGGCTAGCACAGATACGCAGTATTTT,CASSQPKTGASTDTQYF
few,-,TRBV11-2,TRBJ2-3,TGTGCCAGCAGCCAAAACTCCCGGGGCACAGATACGCAGTATTTT,CASSQNSRGTDTQYF
few,-,TRBV5-1,TRBJ1-2,TGCGCCAGCGGTGCTAAATCCGACGTCGGTGGCTACACCTTC,CASGAKSDVGGYTF
-,-,TRBV12-3/TRBV12-4,TRBJ2-1,TGTGCCAGCAATTTTGGGGGGTCGAGGGATGAGCAGTTCTTC,CASNFGGSRDEQFF
few,TRBD1,TRBV19,TRBJ1-2,TGTGCCAGTAGCTACCGGGACAGCTCTAACTATGGCTACACCTTC,CASSYRDSSNYGYTF